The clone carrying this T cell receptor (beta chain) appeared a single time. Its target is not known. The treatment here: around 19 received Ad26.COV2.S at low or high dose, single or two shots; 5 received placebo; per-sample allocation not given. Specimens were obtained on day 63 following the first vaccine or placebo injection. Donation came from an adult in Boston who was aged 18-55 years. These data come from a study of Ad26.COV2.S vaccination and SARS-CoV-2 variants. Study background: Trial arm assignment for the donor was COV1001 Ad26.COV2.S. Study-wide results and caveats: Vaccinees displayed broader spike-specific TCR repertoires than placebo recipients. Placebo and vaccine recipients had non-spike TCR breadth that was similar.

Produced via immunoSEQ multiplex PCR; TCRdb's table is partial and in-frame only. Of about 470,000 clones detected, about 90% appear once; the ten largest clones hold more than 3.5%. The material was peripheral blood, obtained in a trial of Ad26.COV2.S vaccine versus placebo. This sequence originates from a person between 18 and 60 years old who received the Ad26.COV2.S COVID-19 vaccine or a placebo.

The CDR3 nucleotides read TGTGCCAGCAGCCAAGTTGGAGGGAGGCCCACACTAGCCAAAAACATTCAGTACTTC. It encodes CASSQVGGRPTLAKNIQYF. The chain recombines TRBV3-1 (or the pseudogene TRBV3-2) with TRBJ2-4, with a possible D match to TRBD2 (6 bases). From germline, CDR1 is LGHDT and CDR2 YNNKEL (reference sequence). V lost 1 base and J lost 0, with 19 bases in between. The CDR3 has 19 amino acids.